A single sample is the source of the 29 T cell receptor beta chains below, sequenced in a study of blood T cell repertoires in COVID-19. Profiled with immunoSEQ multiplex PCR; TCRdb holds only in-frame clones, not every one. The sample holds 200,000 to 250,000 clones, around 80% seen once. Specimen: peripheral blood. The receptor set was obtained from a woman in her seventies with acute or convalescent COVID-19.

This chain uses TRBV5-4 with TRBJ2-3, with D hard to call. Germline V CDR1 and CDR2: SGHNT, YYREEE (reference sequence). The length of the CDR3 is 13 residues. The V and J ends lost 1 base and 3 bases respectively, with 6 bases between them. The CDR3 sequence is CASSLRLTDTQYF. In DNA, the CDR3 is TGTGCCAGCAGCTTGAGACTGACAGATACGCAGTATTTT.

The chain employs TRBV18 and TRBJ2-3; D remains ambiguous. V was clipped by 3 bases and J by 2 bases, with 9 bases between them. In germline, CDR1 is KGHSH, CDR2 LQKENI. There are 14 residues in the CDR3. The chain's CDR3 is CASSPKTATDTQYF. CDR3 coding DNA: TGTGCCAGCTCACCGAAGACTGCCACAGATACGCAGTATTTT.

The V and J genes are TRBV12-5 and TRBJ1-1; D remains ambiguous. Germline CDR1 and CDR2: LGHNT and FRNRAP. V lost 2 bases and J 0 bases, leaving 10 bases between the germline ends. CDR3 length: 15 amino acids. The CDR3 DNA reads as TGTGCTAGTGGTTTGAACTCGGTTATGAACACTGAAGCTTTCTTT. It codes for CASGLNSVMNTEAFF.

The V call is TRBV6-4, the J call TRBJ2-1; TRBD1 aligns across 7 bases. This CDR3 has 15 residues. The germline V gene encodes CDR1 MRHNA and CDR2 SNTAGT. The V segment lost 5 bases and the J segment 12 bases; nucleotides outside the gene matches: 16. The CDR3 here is CASSPRHTGVTVQFF. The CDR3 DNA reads TGTGCCAGCAGTCCACGACACACAGGGGTGACGGTGCAGTTCTTC.

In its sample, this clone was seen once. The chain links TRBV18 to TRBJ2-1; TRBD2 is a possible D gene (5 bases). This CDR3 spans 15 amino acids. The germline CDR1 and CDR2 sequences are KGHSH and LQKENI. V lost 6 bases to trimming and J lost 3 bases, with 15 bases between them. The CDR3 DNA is TGTGCCAGCTCGTCACTTGGGGAGAACTACAATGAGCAGTTCTTC. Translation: CASSSLGENYNEQFF. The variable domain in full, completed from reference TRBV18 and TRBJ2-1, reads NAGVMQNPRHLVRRRGQEARLRCSPMKGHSHVYWYRQLPEEGLKFMVYLQKENIIDESGMPKERFSAEFPKEGPSILRIQQVVRGDSAAYFCASSSLGENYNEQFFGPGTRLTVL.

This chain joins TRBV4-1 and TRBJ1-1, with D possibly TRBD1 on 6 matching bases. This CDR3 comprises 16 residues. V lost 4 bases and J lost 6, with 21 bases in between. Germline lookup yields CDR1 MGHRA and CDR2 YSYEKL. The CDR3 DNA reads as TGCGCCAGCAGCCGAGGTGGGGGGAGGGGGAGCGCTGAAGCTTTCTTT. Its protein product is CASSRGGGRGSAEAFF.

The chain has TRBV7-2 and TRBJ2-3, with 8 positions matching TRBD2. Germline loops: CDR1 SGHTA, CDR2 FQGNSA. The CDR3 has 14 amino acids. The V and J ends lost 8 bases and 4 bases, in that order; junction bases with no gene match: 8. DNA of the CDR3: TGTGCCAGCTCCCGAGCGGGGGAGGCAGATACGCAGTATTTT. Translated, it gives CASSRAGEADTQYF.

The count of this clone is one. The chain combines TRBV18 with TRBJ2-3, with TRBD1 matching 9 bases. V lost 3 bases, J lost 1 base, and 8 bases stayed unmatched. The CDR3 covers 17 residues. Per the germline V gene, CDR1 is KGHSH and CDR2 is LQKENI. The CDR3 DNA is TGTGCCAGCTCACCCTTACAGGGGGCGCGGGGCACAGATACGCAGTATTTT. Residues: CASSPLQGARGTDTQYF.

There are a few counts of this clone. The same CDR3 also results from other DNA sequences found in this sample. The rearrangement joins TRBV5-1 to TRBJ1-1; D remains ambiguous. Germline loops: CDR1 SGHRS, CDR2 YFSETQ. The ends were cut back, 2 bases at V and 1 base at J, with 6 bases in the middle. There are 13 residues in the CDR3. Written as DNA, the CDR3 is TGCGCCAGCAGCTTCGGAGCGAACACTGAAGCTTTCTTT. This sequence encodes CASSFGANTEAFF.

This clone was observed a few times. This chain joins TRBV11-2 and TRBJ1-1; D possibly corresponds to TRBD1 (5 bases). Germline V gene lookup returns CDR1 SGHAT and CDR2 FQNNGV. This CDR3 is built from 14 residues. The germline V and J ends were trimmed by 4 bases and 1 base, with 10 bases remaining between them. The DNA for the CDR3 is TGTGCCAGCAGCTCGGACACCCCGAACACTGAAGCTTTCTTT. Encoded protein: CASSSDTPNTEAFF.

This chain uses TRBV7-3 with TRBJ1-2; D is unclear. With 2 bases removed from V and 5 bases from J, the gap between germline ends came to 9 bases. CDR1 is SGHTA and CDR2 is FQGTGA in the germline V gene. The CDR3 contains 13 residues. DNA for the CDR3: TGTGCCAGCAGCTTAGATGAGGATTATGGCTACACCTTC. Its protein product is CASSLDEDYGYTF.

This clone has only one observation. The CDR3 DNA reads as TGCAGCGGCAGGGTTGGGGACACTGAAGCTTTCTTT. It translates to CSGRVGDTEAFF. The chain carries TRBV29-1 and TRBJ1-1; D is perhaps TRBD1 (5 bases). Germline CDR1 SQVTM, CDR2 ANQGSEA. This CDR3 contains 12 residues. V lost 7 bases and J 3 bases, leaving 12 bases between the germline ends.

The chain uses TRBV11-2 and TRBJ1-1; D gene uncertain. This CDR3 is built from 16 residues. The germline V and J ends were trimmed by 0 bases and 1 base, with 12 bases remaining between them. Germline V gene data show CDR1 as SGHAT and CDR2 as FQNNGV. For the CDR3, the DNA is TGTGCCAGCAGCTTAGAATTAGGTAGAGGGAACACTGAAGCTTTCTTT. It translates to CASSLELGRGNTEAFF.

CDR3 in amino acids: CASTGGGREAFF. The CDR3 DNA reads TGTGCCAGCACGGGGGGGGGCCGTGAAGCTTTCTTT. The gene calls are TRBV5-6 and TRBJ1-1; maybe TRBD1 (6 bases). CDR3 size: 12 residues. CDR1 is SGHDT and CDR2 is YYEEEE in the germline V gene. With 6 bases removed from V and 7 bases from J, the gap between germline ends came to 13 bases.

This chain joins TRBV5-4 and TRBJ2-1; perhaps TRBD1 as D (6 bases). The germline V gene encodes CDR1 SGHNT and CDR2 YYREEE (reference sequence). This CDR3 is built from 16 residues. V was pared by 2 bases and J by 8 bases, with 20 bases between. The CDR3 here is CASSFTGLAKRDEQFF. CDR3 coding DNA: TGTGCCAGCAGCTTTACAGGGTTAGCCAAAAGGGATGAGCAGTTCTTC.

The CDR3 reads CATSRGDIRTEAFF. CDR3 in DNA: TGTGCCACCAGCAGAGGGGACATTCGGACTGAAGCTTTCTTT. The gene calls are TRBV15 and TRBJ1-1; TRBD1 might be the D (6 bases). The CDR3 runs 14 residues. Germline loops: CDR1 LNHNV, CDR2 YYDKDF (reference sequence). Trimming stripped 1 base from V and 5 bases from J, with 11 bases between.

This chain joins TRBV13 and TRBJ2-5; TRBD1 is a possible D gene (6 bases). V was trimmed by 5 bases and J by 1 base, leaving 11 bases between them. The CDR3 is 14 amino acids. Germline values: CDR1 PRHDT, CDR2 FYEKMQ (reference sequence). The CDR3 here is CASSPTGTQETQYF. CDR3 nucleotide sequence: TGTGCCAGCAGCCCTACAGGGACCCAAGAGACCCAGTACTTC.

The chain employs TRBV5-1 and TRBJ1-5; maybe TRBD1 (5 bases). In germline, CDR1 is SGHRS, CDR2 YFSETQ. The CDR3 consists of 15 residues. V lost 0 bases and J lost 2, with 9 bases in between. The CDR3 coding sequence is TGCGCCAGCAGCTTGGTAGGGGATGGCAATCAGCCCCAGCATTTT. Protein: CASSLVGDGNQPQHF. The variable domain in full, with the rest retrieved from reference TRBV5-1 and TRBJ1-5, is KAGVTQTPRYLIKTRGQQVTLSCSPISGHRSVSWYQQTPGQGLQFLFEYFSETQRNKGNFPGRFSGRQFSNSRSEMNVSTLELGDSALYLCASSLVGDGNQPQHFGDGTRLSIL.

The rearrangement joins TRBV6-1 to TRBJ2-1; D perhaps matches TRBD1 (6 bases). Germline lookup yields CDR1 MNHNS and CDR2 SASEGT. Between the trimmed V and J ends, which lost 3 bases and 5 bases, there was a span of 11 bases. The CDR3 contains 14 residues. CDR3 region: CASSDWGPNNEQFF. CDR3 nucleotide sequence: TGTGCCAGCAGTGATTGGGGGCCCAACAATGAGCAGTTCTTC.

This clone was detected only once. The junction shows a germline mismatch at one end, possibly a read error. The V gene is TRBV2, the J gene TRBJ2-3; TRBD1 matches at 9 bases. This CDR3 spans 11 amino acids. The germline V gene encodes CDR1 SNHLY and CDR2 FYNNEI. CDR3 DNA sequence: TGTGCCAGCGCCCGGGACAGGGCCCTGCATTTT. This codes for CASARDRALHF.

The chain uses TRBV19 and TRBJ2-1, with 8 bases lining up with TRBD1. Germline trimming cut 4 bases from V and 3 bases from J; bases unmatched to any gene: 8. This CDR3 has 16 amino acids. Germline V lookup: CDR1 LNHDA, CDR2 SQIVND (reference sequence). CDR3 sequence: CASSKAGQVFYNEQFF. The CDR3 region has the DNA TGTGCCAGTAGTAAGGCGGGACAGGTCTTCTACAATGAGCAGTTCTTC. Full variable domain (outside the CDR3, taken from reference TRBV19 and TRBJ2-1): DGGITQSPKYLFRKEGQNVTLSCEQNLNHDAMYWYRQDPGQGLRLIYYSQIVNDFQKGDIAEGYSVSREKKESFPLTVTSAQKNPTAFYLCASSKAGQVFYNEQFFGPGTRLTVL.

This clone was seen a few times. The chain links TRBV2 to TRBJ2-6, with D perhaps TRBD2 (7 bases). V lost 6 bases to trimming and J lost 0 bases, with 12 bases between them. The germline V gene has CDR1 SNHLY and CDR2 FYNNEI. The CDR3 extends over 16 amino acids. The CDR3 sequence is CASRKGGDSGANVLTF. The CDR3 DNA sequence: TGTGCCAGCAGGAAGGGGGGGGACTCTGGGGCCAACGTCCTGACTTTC.

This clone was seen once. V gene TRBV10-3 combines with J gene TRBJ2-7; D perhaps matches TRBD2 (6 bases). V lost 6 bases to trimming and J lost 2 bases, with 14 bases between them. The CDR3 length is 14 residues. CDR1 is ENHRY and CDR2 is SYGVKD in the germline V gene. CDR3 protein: CAISPRDGTYEQYF. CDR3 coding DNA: TGTGCCATCAGCCCGCGGGACGGTACCTACGAGCAGTACTTC.

CDR3 in amino acids: CASSSGQLAGELFF. The CDR3 DNA reads as TGTGCCAGCAGCTCCGGACAGTTAGCCGGGGAGCTGTTTTTT. The gene calls are TRBV11-2 and TRBJ2-2; TRBD1 is a possible D gene (6 bases). This CDR3 has 14 amino acids. Germline V gene sequence: CDR1 SGHAT, CDR2 FQNNGV. V was pared by 4 bases and J by 6 bases, with 12 bases between.

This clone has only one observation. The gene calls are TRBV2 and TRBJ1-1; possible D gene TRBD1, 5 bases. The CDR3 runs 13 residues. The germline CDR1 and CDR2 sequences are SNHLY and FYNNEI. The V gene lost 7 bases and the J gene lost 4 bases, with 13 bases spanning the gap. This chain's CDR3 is CASTSRQSTEAFF. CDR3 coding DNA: TGTGCCAGCACCTCCCGACAGAGCACTGAAGCTTTCTTT.

CDR3 residues: CASSLVIMGRDRGTDTQYF. In DNA form, the CDR3 reads TGTGCCAGCAGCTTAGTCATAATGGGAAGGGACAGGGGGACAGATACGCAGTATTTT. V and J are TRBV7-9 and TRBJ2-3; 11 bases map to TRBD1. The CDR3 contains 19 residues. The V gene's germline CDR1 is SEHNR and CDR2 FQNEAQ (reference sequence). The trim removed 1 base at V and 3 bases at J, leaving 12 bases unmatched.

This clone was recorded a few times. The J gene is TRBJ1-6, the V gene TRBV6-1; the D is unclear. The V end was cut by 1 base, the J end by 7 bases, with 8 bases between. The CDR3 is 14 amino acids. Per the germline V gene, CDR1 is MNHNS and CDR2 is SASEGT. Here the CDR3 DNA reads TGTGCCAGCAGTGAAGGTGACAACAATTCACCCCTCCACTTT. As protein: CASSEGDNNSPLHF.

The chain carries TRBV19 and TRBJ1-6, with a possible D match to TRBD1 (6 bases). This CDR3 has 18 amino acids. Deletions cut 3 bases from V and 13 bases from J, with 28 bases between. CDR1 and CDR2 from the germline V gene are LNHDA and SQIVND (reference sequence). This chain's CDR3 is CASSMLEQGPGRGVPLHF. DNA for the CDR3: TGTGCCAGTAGTATGTTGGAACAGGGCCCCGGCCGGGGTGTGCCCCTCCACTTT.

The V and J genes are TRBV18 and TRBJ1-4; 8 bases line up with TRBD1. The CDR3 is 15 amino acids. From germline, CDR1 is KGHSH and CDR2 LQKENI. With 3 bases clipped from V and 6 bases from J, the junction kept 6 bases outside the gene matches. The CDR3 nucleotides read TGTGCCAGCTCACCGTTGGCAGGGGGCGATGAAAAACTGTTTTTT. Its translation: CASSPLAGGDEKLFF.